This is a list of T cell receptor beta chains from one sample in a study of OX40 agonist ivuxolimab in advanced cancers. Measured with immunoSEQ multiplex PCR; TCRdb has only the in-frame clones, and not every one. Among about 81,000 clones listed, roughly four fifths were seen once. The sample consisted of CD4+ or CD8+ T cells sorted from blood, taken in a trial of the OX40 agonist ivuxolimab. Receptors were obtained from an adult with an advanced solid tumor such as melanoma, head and neck, liver or kidney cancer. The CDR3 runs from the conserved cysteine through the conserved F or W. A D gene is named only where the DNA matches it firmly.

j_gene: TRBJ2-7; d_gene: NA; v_gene: TRBV21-1; CDR3aa: CASSFTNYVFKPLAGGRQYF
j_gene: TRBJ2-1; d_gene: NA; v_gene: TRBV2; CDR3aa: CASSEGSNEQFF
j_gene: TRBJ2-2; d_gene: NA; v_gene: TRBV19; CDR3aa: CASSIPWANTGELFF
j_gene: TRBJ2-7; d_gene: NA; v_gene: TRBV5-1; CDR3aa: CASRPPGGPYEQYF
j_gene: TRBJ2-1; d_gene: NA; v_gene: TRBV10-1; CDR3aa: CASSEEVSLNEQFF
j_gene: TRBJ1-5; d_gene: TRBD1; v_gene: TRBV6-6; CDR3aa: CASSYLGQANQPQHF
j_gene: TRBJ1-5; d_gene: NA; v_gene: TRBV19; CDR3aa: CASSISGNNQPQHF
j_gene: TRBJ2-2; d_gene: NA; v_gene: TRBV5-1; CDR3aa: CASSLEQGITGELFF
j_gene: TRBJ2-2; d_gene: NA; v_gene: TRBV7-9; CDR3aa: CASSSDVSGGELFF
j_gene: TRBJ2-2; d_gene: TRBD2; v_gene: TRBV7-2; CDR3aa: CASSPRLAGTGELFF
j_gene: TRBJ2-1; d_gene: TRBD2; v_gene: TRBV7-9; CDR3aa: CASRLASSNEQFF
j_gene: TRBJ2-3; d_gene: TRBD2; v_gene: TRBV10-3; CDR3aa: CALQSGGSGGRDTQYF
j_gene: TRBJ2-1; d_gene: NA; v_gene: TRBV7-6; CDR3aa: CASSSPPWNEQFF
j_gene: TRBJ2-7; d_gene: TRBD2; v_gene: TRBV4-3; CDR3aa: CASSQELAGGPSEQYF
j_gene: TRBJ1-2; d_gene: NA; v_gene: TRBV9; CDR3aa: CASSPNQGNGYTF
j_gene: TRBJ1-5; d_gene: NA; v_gene: TRBV28; CDR3aa: CASSSRQANQPQHF
j_gene: TRBJ2-5; d_gene: NA; v_gene: TRBV2; CDR3aa: CASSEEIREETQYF
j_gene: TRBJ2-3; d_gene: TRBD1; v_gene: TRBV7-9; CDR3aa: CASSLAATGGTDTQYF
j_gene: TRBJ1-2; d_gene: NA; v_gene: TRBV9; CDR3aa: CASSVAWGYGYTF
j_gene: TRBJ2-2; d_gene: TRBD2; v_gene: TRBV6-5; CDR3aa: CASTLSGFTGELFF
j_gene: TRBJ1-2; d_gene: NA; v_gene: TRBV5-1; CDR3aa: CASSLVGREGYTF
j_gene: TRBJ2-3; d_gene: NA; v_gene: TRBV5-8; CDR3aa: CASSLGQTTDTQYF
j_gene: TRBJ2-7; d_gene: TRBD2; v_gene: TRBV7-9; CDR3aa: CASSPRLAGVGEQYF
j_gene: TRBJ1-1; d_gene: NA; v_gene: TRBV27; CDR3aa: CASSHGENTEAFF
j_gene: TRBJ2-3; d_gene: NA; v_gene: TRBV9; CDR3aa: CASRGGPDTQYF
j_gene: TRBJ2-7; d_gene: NA; v_gene: TRBV11-1; CDR3aa: CASSSGPYEQYF
j_gene: TRBJ2-1; d_gene: TRBD2; v_gene: TRBV10-3; CDR3aa: CAISESMLAGSSYNEQFF
j_gene: TRBJ2-3; d_gene: TRBD2; v_gene: TRBV4-1; CDR3aa: CASSWGLAGGSDTQYF
j_gene: TRBJ2-1; d_gene: TRBD2; v_gene: TRBV28; CDR3aa: CASSQVWGEGHNEQFF
j_gene: TRBJ2-2; d_gene: TRBD2; v_gene: TRBV5-6; CDR3aa: CASSWRAPGLQTGELFF
j_gene: TRBJ1-6; d_gene: NA; v_gene: TRBV4-2; CDR3aa: CASSQDRTATNSPLHF
j_gene: TRBJ2-7; d_gene: NA; v_gene: TRBV6-1; CDR3aa: CASSATDFYEQYF
j_gene: TRBJ1-2; d_gene: NA; v_gene: TRBV25-1; CDR3aa: CASSEGWGEEGSGYTF
j_gene: TRBJ2-7; d_gene: TRBD2; v_gene: TRBV19; CDR3aa: CASSIQPSGSYEQYF
j_gene: TRBJ2-3; d_gene: NA; v_gene: TRBV13; CDR3aa: CASSSRITDTQYF
j_gene: TRBJ2-3; d_gene: NA; v_gene: TRBV6-5; CDR3aa: CASSYRDSTDTQYF
j_gene: TRBJ1-2; d_gene: TRBD1; v_gene: TRBV27; CDR3aa: CANPNRGLNYGYTF
j_gene: TRBJ2-7; d_gene: TRBD1; v_gene: TRBV28; CDR3aa: CASTAQGKGAYEQYF
j_gene: TRBJ1-5; d_gene: TRBD1; v_gene: TRBV18; CDR3aa: CASSAGTGNQPQHF
j_gene: TRBJ1-4; d_gene: NA; v_gene: TRBV30; CDR3aa: CAWSPPGGEKLFF
j_gene: TRBJ2-2; d_gene: NA; v_gene: TRBV5-6; CDR3aa: CASSLGQTGELFF
j_gene: TRBJ2-7; d_gene: TRBD2; v_gene: TRBV7-9; CDR3aa: CASSLAGTYEQYF
j_gene: TRBJ2-1; d_gene: TRBD2; v_gene: TRBV28; CDR3aa: CASSPPLGGGGTRGEQFF
j_gene: TRBJ2-5; d_gene: TRBD2; v_gene: TRBV7-9; CDR3aa: CASSSSRTSGNQETQYF
j_gene: TRBJ1-5; d_gene: NA; v_gene: TRBV7-8; CDR3aa: CASSRYEGDGQPQHF
j_gene: TRBJ1-1; d_gene: NA; v_gene: TRBV7-9; CDR3aa: CASSLEALRLNTEAFF